A selection of T cell receptor beta chains follows, all from one sample in a study of cytomegalovirus exposure and HLA in healthy donors. The repertoire was sequenced with immunoSEQ multiplex PCR; TCRdb's copy has only in-frame clones and lacks some. The sample yields 95,000 to 150,000 clones, roughly 74% seen once. The sequenced sample consisted of PBMCs. These receptors were obtained from a woman aged 50 to 65 in good health and CMV-seropositive. The CDR3 runs from the conserved cysteine through the conserved F or W. D genes are given only for firm matches. The listing skips clone size in some rows; elsewhere it reads once, few, many or a size class.

V: TRBV27
D: .
size: few
J: TRBJ2-5
CDR3: CATKVGGVETQYF
DNA: TGTGCCACCAAAGTCGGCGGGGTGGAGACCCAGTACTTC

V: TRBV9
D: TRBD1
size: .
J: TRBJ1-1
CDR3: CASSVNDRAEAFF
DNA: TGTGCCAGCAGCGTAAATGACAGGGCTGAAGCTTTCTTT

V: TRBV12-5
D: TRBD1
size: .
J: TRBJ2-7
CDR3: CASGQTGDRLQQYF
DNA: TGTGCTAGTGGACAAACAGGGGACCGACTCCAGCAGTACTTC

V: TRBV5-1
D: .
size: .
J: TRBJ2-7
CDR3: CASSPGQIYEQYF
DNA: TGCGCCAGCAGCCCTGGACAGATCTACGAGCAGTACTTC

V: TRBV19
D: .
size: .
J: TRBJ1-2
CDR3: CASSISFRDTRLRDYGYTF
DNA: TGTGCCAGTAGTATTTCCTTCCGAGACACCCGACTGCGGGACTATGGCTACACCTTC

V: TRBV6-5
D: .
size: .
J: TRBJ1-4
CDR3: CASSYRPLAEKLFF
DNA: TGTGCCAGCAGTTACCGGCCTTTAGCGGAAAAACTGTTTTTT

V: TRBV29-1
D: .
size: .
J: TRBJ1-2
CDR3: CSVESRTNYGYTF
DNA: TGCAGCGTTGAGTCGCGTACTAACTATGGCTACACCTTC

V: TRBV18
D: .
size: .
J: TRBJ1-2
CDR3: CASSPPGAALYGYTF
DNA: TGTGCCAGCTCACCACCAGGAGCAGCCCTCTATGGCTACACCTTC

V: TRBV6-5
D: .
size: .
J: TRBJ2-7
CDR3: CASRQRDTGYEQYF
DNA: TGTGCCAGCAGGCAACGGGACACCGGCTACGAGCAGTACTTC

V: TRBV27
D: TRBD1
size: .
J: TRBJ2-7
CDR3: CASSPTGGGYEQYF
DNA: TGTGCCAGCAGCCCGACAGGGGGCGGCTACGAGCAGTACTTC

V: TRBV7-8
D: TRBD1
size: .
J: TRBJ1-2
CDR3: CASSPWTGPNYGYTF
DNA: TGTGCCAGCAGCCCTTGGACAGGGCCCAACTATGGCTACACCTTC

V: TRBV7-2
D: .
size: .
J: TRBJ1-5
CDR3: CASSLSAGINDQPQHF
DNA: TGTGCCAGCAGCTTATCGGCAGGGATAAACGATCAGCCCCAGCATTTT

V: TRBV2
D: TRBD1
size: .
J: TRBJ1-2
CDR3: CATLAGDSLGYTF
DNA: TGTGCCACACTCGCCGGGGACAGCCTAGGCTACACCTTC

V: TRBV5-5
D: TRBD2
size: few
J: TRBJ2-5
CDR3: CASSPGLAGDLQETQYF
DNA: TGTGCCAGCAGCCCGGGACTAGCGGGGGATCTCCAAGAGACCCAGTACTTC

V: TRBV10-3
D: TRBD2
size: .
J: TRBJ2-7
CDR3: CAIRTSGDEQYF
DNA: TGTGCCATCAGAACTAGCGGTGACGAGCAGTACTTC

V: TRBV4-2
D: TRBD2
size: .
J: TRBJ2-5
CDR3: CASSSGLADQETQYF
DNA: TGTGCCAGCAGCTCTGGGCTAGCGGACCAAGAGACCCAGTACTTC

V: TRBV5-5
D: TRBD2
size: .
J: TRBJ2-4
CDR3: CASSTGTSGGIDIQYF
DNA: TGTGCCAGCAGCACCGGGACTAGCGGGGGAATAGACATTCAGTACTTC

V: TRBV2
D: TRBD2
size: .
J: TRBJ2-1
CDR3: CASSGEGSGGTGIF
DNA: TGTGCCAGCAGTGGGGAGGGTAGCGGGGGGACCGGAATCTTC

V: TRBV2
D: .
size: .
J: TRBJ1-6
CDR3: CASRMSREVNSPLHF
DNA: TGTGCCAGTCGCATGTCCAGGGAGGTCAATTCACCCCTCCACTTT

V: TRBV5-6
D: TRBD1
size: .
J: TRBJ2-5
CDR3: CASSFGTGGFETQYF
DNA: TGTGCCAGCAGCTTCGGGACAGGGGGCTTCGAGACCCAGTACTTC

V: TRBV19
D: TRBD1
size: .
J: TRBJ1-3
CDR3: CASSTGTASFVNTIYF
DNA: TGTGCCAGTAGTACCGGGACAGCTTCCTTCGTAAACACCATATATTTT

V: TRBV9
D: TRBD2
size: .
J: TRBJ2-2
CDR3: CASSVAGGPTGELFF
DNA: TGTGCCAGCAGCGTAGCGGGGGGGCCCACCGGGGAGCTGTTTTTT

V: TRBV5-1
D: .
size: .
J: TRBJ2-5
CDR3: CASSGQETQYF
DNA: TGCGCCAGCAGCGGCCAGGAGACCCAGTACTTC

V: TRBV7-7
D: TRBD1
size: .
J: TRBJ2-1
CDR3: CASSQDRGDEQFF
DNA: TGTGCCAGCAGCCAGGACAGGGGCGATGAGCAGTTCTTC

V: TRBV5-1
D: .
size: .
J: TRBJ2-7
CDR3: CASSLATLQGAGDEQYF
DNA: TGCGCCAGCAGCTTGGCCACATTGCAGGGGGCGGGAGACGAGCAGTACTTC

V: TRBV9
D: TRBD1
size: .
J: TRBJ2-1
CDR3: CATPRETGHNDEQFF
DNA: TGTGCCACCCCGAGGGAGACAGGGCATAACGATGAGCAGTTCTTC

V: TRBV7-9
D: TRBD1
size: .
J: TRBJ1-2
CDR3: CSSSLVTGTGGSIAGGYTF
DNA: TGTTCCAGCAGCTTAGTGACCGGGACAGGGGGCTCCATAGCAGGTGGCTACACCTTC

V: TRBV13
D: .
size: .
J: TRBJ1-1
CDR3: CASSPWGSSNTEAFF
DNA: TGTGCCAGCAGCCCTTGGGGCAGCTCGAACACTGAAGCTTTCTTT

V: TRBV7-9
D: .
size: .
J: TRBJ1-5
CDR3: CASSLEDLRGYSNQPQHF
DNA: TGTGCCAGCAGCTTAGAGGACCTAAGGGGCTATAGCAATCAGCCCCAGCATTTT

V: TRBV6-6
D: .
size: .
J: TRBJ1-6
CDR3: CASSARDTGSPLHF
DNA: TGTGCCAGCAGTGCCCGGGACACCGGTTCACCCCTCCACTTT

V: TRBV7-6
D: TRBD1
size: .
J: TRBJ2-5
CDR3: CASSPAPGTGGGETQYF
DNA: TGTGCCAGCAGCCCAGCCCCCGGGACAGGGGGGGGAGAGACCCAGTACTTC

V: TRBV2
D: .
size: .
J: TRBJ1-1
CDR3: CASSQQVEAFF
DNA: TGTGCCAGCAGTCAACAGGTTGAAGCTTTCTTT

V: TRBV15
D: .
size: .
J: TRBJ2-2
CDR3: CATSRDARRLGTGELFF
DNA: TGTGCCACCAGCAGAGATGCGCGGCGCCTTGGCACCGGGGAGCTGTTTTTT

V: TRBV11-2
D: .
size: .
J: TRBJ1-6
CDR3: CASSRQANNSPLHF
DNA: TGTGCCAGCAGTCGACAGGCGAATAATTCACCCCTCCACTTT

V: TRBV10-2
D: TRBD1
size: once
J: TRBJ2-7
CDR3: CASSRFRGDRGFGEQYF
DNA: TGCGCCAGCAGTCGTTTCCGGGGGGACAGGGGTTTCGGCGAGCAGTACTTC

V: TRBV5-4
D: .
size: .
J: TRBJ1-6
CDR3: CASSPTQGKDSPLHF
DNA: TGTGCCAGCAGCCCTACCCAGGGGAAAGATTCACCCCTCCACTTT

V: TRBV2
D: .
size: .
J: TRBJ1-1
CDR3: CASSAPWQGPSEAFF
DNA: TGTGCCAGCAGTGCCCCCTGGCAGGGTCCCTCTGAAGCTTTCTTT

V: TRBV4-2
D: .
size: .
J: TRBJ1-6
CDR3: CASSQDLSGTPDSPLHF
DNA: TGTGCCAGCAGCCAAGATCTTTCGGGGACACCGGATTCACCCCTCCACTTC

V: TRBV7-2
D: .
size: .
J: TRBJ1-3
CDR3: CASSENRVTGNTIYF
DNA: TGTGCCAGCAGCGAAAACAGGGTAACTGGAAACACCATATATTTT

V: TRBV15
D: .
size: once
J: TRBJ2-1
CDR3: CATSRDLEGPQFF
DNA: TGTGCCACCAGCAGAGATCTGGAGGGGCCGCAGTTCTTC

V: TRBV2
D: .
size: .
J: TRBJ2-4
CDR3: CASTMDNTLAKNIQYF
DNA: TGTGCCAGCACCATGGACAACACCTTAGCCAAAAACATTCAGTACTTC

V: TRBV12-5
D: TRBD1
size: once
J: TRBJ1-6
CDR3: CASGLRLWGTGGPYSSYNSPLHF
DNA: TGTGCTAGTGGCCTGAGGCTTTGGGGAACAGGGGGTCCCTACAGCTCCTATAATTCACCCCTCCACTTT

V: TRBV7-2
D: .
size: .
J: TRBJ1-6
CDR3: CASEGIWGSPLHF
DNA: TGTGCCAGCGAGGGTATCTGGGGATCACCCCTCCACTTT

V: TRBV6-6
D: TRBD1
size: few
J: TRBJ1-5
CDR3: CASSYSQGAEQPQHF
DNA: TGTGCCAGCAGTTATTCCCAGGGGGCTGAACAGCCCCAGCATTTT